What follows are 3 T cell receptor beta chains derived from one specimen sequenced in a study of blood T cell repertoires in COVID-19. Assay: immunoSEQ multiplex PCR; the TCRdb copy retains only in-frame clones and omits some. The repertoire holds about 97,000 clones, with about 90% as singletons. The specimen was peripheral blood. The receptors derive from a man aged 50 to 59 with COVID-19, enrolled during active disease.

This chain joins TRBV3-1 (or the pseudogene TRBV3-2) and TRBJ1-1; perhaps TRBD1 as D (6 bases). CDR3 length equals 14 residues. Germline V gives CDR1 LGHDT, CDR2 YNNKEL (reference sequence). V was clipped by 1 base and J by 5 bases, with 11 bases between them. In DNA, the CDR3 is TGTGCCAGCAGCCAAGTTCCAGGGGATACTGAAGCTTTCTTT. Residues: CASSQVPGDTEAFF.

The V call is TRBV4-1, the J call TRBJ1-6, with TRBD1 matching over 10 bases. The CDR3 extends over 19 amino acids. V shed 4 bases, J shed 0 bases, and the junction held 9 bases outside the gene matches. From germline, CDR1 is MGHRA and CDR2 YSYEKL. Here the CDR3 DNA reads TGCGCCAGCAGCCGAGAGCCGGGACAGGGGCTCTCCTATAATTCACCCCTCCACTTT. Translating it yields CASSREPGQGLSYNSPLHF.

The genes are TRBV7-9 and TRBJ2-3; D might be TRBD2 (5 bases). V was shortened by 8 bases and J by 2 bases, with 8 bases between the two germline ends. The CDR3 covers 12 residues. The germline V gene encodes CDR1 SEHNR and CDR2 FQNEAQ (reference sequence). The CDR3 reads CASRGNTDTQYF. CDR3 coding DNA: TGTGCCAGCCGGGGAAACACAGATACGCAGTATTTT.